This T cell receptor (beta chain) was captured by sequencing in a study of a mutant IDH1 vaccine in newly diagnosed glioma. Study in general: Beginning 4-6 weeks after radiotherapy alone, or with temozolomide cycles, vaccination took place. Whole-study results and caveats: No link was apparently found between pseudoprogression and changes in top peripheral T cell clonotypes.

Profiling relied on immunoSEQ multiplex PCR, and the TCRdb table lists in-frame clones only, not all of them. This sample has roughly 50,000 clones, with around 84% found just once. The time point: week 35, safety follow-up. The study gave 300 ug of mutant IDH1 20-mer peptide per vaccine dose, with topical imiquimod. Remarks on this clone: Its antigen is unidentified.

This receptor was identified in a woman aged 18-29 years with glioma. Specimen: PBMCs, collected from a glioma patient whose treatment included an IDH1 peptide vaccine.

The CDR3 DNA follows: TGTGCCTGGGGTGGAGATGCTTACAATGAGCAGTTCTTC. It is translated as CAWGGDAYNEQFF. The chain uses TRBV30 and TRBJ2-1, with D hard to call. CDR3 length: 13 residues. Germline V gene data show CDR1 as GTSNPN and CDR2 as SVGIG (reference sequence). V lost 5 bases to trimming and J lost 4 bases, with 12 bases between them.